This passage covers 18 T cell receptor beta chains from one sample sequenced in a study of post-analysis software for immune sequencing data. Prepared TCR beta cDNA libraries contained unique molecular identifiers. TCRdb recomputed calls from the PCR reads with MiXCR, one row per CDR3 protein. The table has 750,000 to 900,000 distinct CDR3 sequences, just over 45% seen once. Their antigens remain unidentified. Notes on the study in general: TRBV5-6, TRBV5-1 and TRBV20-1 belonged to a set of about 5 TRBV segments that were more frequent in patients than controls.

Input material: blood. Receptors were obtained from a girl aged 5 to 17 with multiple sclerosis.

On this clonotype itself: The missing conserved phenylalanine or tryptophan at the end of this CDR3 makes a read error likely. The rearrangement joins TRBV2 to TRBJ2-6; D is unresolved. Germline CDR1 is SNHLY and CDR2 is FYNNEI. Trimming pared 5 bases from V and 0 bases from J, leaving 17 bases between. The CDR3 covers 18 residues. CDR3 sequence: CASSPETPNYSGANVLTV. CDR3 sequence (DNA): TGTGCCAGCAGTCCGGAGACACCCAACTACTCTGGGGCCAACGTCCTGACTGTC.

The V and J genes are TRBV20-1 and TRBJ2-5; 10 positions match TRBD2. V shed 5 bases and J 6 bases; nucleotides not matched to a gene: 15. Germline V gives CDR1 DFQATT, CDR2 SNEGSKA (reference sequence). This CDR3 comprises 16 residues. CDR3 loop: CSAGGSLAGVLKTQYF. CDR3 nucleotides: TGCAGTGCTGGGGGGTCGCTAGCGGGAGTTTTAAAGACCCAGTACTTC.

The V gene is TRBV28, the J gene TRBJ2-3, with 8 bases identical to TRBD1. Trimming removed 4 bases from V and 2 bases from J; junction bases left unmatched: 5. Germline assignment: CDR1 MDHEN and CDR2 SYDVKM. The CDR3 totals 15 residues. The CDR3 sequence is CASSSWTGLTDTQYF. CDR3 in DNA: TGTGCCAGCAGTTCCTGGACAGGGCTCACAGATACGCAGTATTTT.

The chain combines TRBV12-3 or TRBV12-4 with TRBJ2-1, with TRBD2 identical over 14 bases. CDR3 length equals 17 residues. Trimming cost V 1 base and J 8 bases; bases outside gene matches: 7. The CDR3 sequence: CASSLGTSGRRRDEQFF. CDR3 nucleotides: TGTGCCAGCAGTTTAGGGACTAGCGGGAGGCGGCGAGATGAGCAGTTCTTC.

This clonotype has a handful of counts. The J gene is TRBJ2-5, the V gene TRBV7-3; the D is unclear. Germline V lookup: CDR1 SGHTA, CDR2 FQGTGA. This CDR3 has 13 residues. V lost 5 bases, J lost 0 bases, and 7 bases lay in between. The CDR3: CASSPGYQETQYF. CDR3 DNA: TGTGCCAGCAGCCCAGGATACCAAGAGACCCAGTACTTC.

In its sample, this clonotype was seen a few times. V is TRBV5-1 and J is TRBJ2-3; D possibly uses TRBD1 or TRBD2 (5 bases each). V lost 4 bases and J 5 bases, leaving 14 bases between the germline ends. CDR1 SGHRS and CDR2 YFSETQ come from the germline V gene. CDR3 size: 14 residues. The CDR3 nucleotides read TGCGCCAGCAGCAGGGGAGCACATCTAGATACGCAGTATTTT. Its translation is CASSRGAHLDTQYF.

This clonotype was recorded a few times. V and J are TRBV6-4 and TRBJ1-6; TRBD1 matches at 7 bases. Losses at the gene ends were 3 bases for V and 6 bases for J; bases not matched to a gene: 5. This CDR3 has 15 amino acids. Germline-derived CDR1 and CDR2 are MRHNA and SNTAGT. The CDR3 reads CASSESGGFNSPLHF. The CDR3 bases are TGTGCCAGCAGTGAGTCAGGGGGTTTTAATTCACCCCTCCACTTT.

This sequence joins TRBV7-6 and TRBJ2-3, with a tentative D call TRBD2 (5 bases). The CDR3 covers 16 residues. The V end lost 0 bases, the J end lost 2 bases, and 12 bases lay between the germline ends. The germline V gene has CDR1 SGHVS and CDR2 FNYEAQ. CDR3 in DNA: TGTGCCAGCAGCTTAGCGTTCGCGGGCTACACAGATACGCAGTATTTT. Amino acid sequence: CASSLAFAGYTDTQYF.

This clonotype was seen a few times. The J gene is TRBJ2-3, the V gene TRBV6-5, with D perhaps matching TRBD2 (6 bases). The V end lost 2 bases, the J end lost 0 bases, and 12 bases lay between the germline ends. The germline CDR1 and CDR2 sequences are MNHEY and SVGAGI. The CDR3 is 16 residues long. The CDR3 bases are TGTGCCAGCAGTTACACGTCGGGGACTAGCACAGATACGCAGTATTTT. Translating gives CASSYTSGTSTDTQYF.

The V gene is TRBV20-1, the J gene TRBJ2-7; no clear D gene. The length of the CDR3 is 15 residues. V lost 0 bases and J lost 0, with 12 bases in between. CDR1 and CDR2 (germline): DFQATT, SNEGSKA (reference sequence). The CDR3 spells CSARDFVESSYEQYF. The DNA of the CDR3 is TGCAGTGCTAGAGATTTTGTGGAGAGCTCCTACGAGCAGTACTTC.

A few counts support this clonotype. The genes are TRBV12-3 or TRBV12-4 and TRBJ2-7; 9 positions match TRBD2. The trim removed 6 bases at V and 4 bases at J, leaving 7 bases unmatched. CDR3 length: 14 amino acids. The CDR3 region has the DNA TGTGCCAGCAGGGAGCGGGAGGCGGGGTACGAGCAGTACTTC. Translated: CASREREAGYEQYF.

This clonotype was counted a few times. This chain joins TRBV12-3 or TRBV12-4 and TRBJ2-5; perhaps TRBD2 as D (5 bases). V lost 1 base and J 11 bases, leaving 20 bases between the germline ends. This CDR3 region has 15 residues. The CDR3 sequence: CASSLVQALLGEQYF. The CDR3 DNA is TGTGCCAGCAGTTTAGTGCAGGCCCTCCTCGGGGAGCAGTACTTC.

This clonotype was recorded a few times. The chain joins TRBV6-5 to TRBJ2-1, with 14 bases matching TRBD2. CDR1 MNHEY and CDR2 SVGAGI come from the germline V gene. J lost 11 bases, V lost 5 bases, and 5 bases had no gene match. The CDR3 is 14 amino acids. CDR3 coding DNA: TGTGCCAGCAGTACCGGACTAGCGGGAGGCAAGCAGTTCTTC. Residues: CASSTGLAGGKQFF.

This clonotype was seen more than once but under ten times. The chain employs TRBV15 and TRBJ2-7, with 11 bases matching TRBD2. CDR3 length equals 15 residues. Germline V gene sequence: CDR1 LNHNV, CDR2 YYDKDF (reference sequence). V was pared by 0 bases and J by 7 bases, with 5 bases of the junction left unmatched. The CDR3 is CATSRDLAGGTEQYF. The CDR3 coding sequence is TGTGCCACCAGCAGAGATTTAGCGGGAGGGACGGAGCAGTACTTC. The complete variable domain, with remaining parts taken from reference TRBV15 and TRBJ2-7, reads DAMVIQNPRYQVTQFGKPVTLSCSQTLNHNVMYWYQQKSSQAPKLLFHYYDKDFNNEADTPDNFQSRRPNTSFCFLDIRSPGLGDTAMYLCATSRDLAGGTEQYFGPGTRLTVT.

This rearrangement joins TRBV20-1 to TRBJ2-7, with TRBD2 identical over 10 bases. The V gene end was trimmed by 0 bases and the J gene end by 0 bases; junction bases not matched to a gene: 5. This CDR3 contains 16 residues. CDR1 and CDR2 from the germline V gene are DFQATT and SNEGSKA (reference sequence). The CDR3 DNA reads as TGCAGTGCTAGAGATCCGTCTAGCGGGAGCTCCTACGAGCAGTACTTC. Its protein product is CSARDPSSGSSYEQYF.

The chain recombines TRBV30 with TRBJ2-7, with D maybe TRBD1 (6 bases). Deletions cut 7 bases from V and 5 bases from J, with 18 bases between. Germline values: CDR1 GTSNPN, CDR2 SVGIG (reference sequence). The CDR3 consists of 13 residues. The chain's CDR3 is CASTETGGHEQYF. CDR3 sequence (DNA): TGTGCCTCGACGGAGACAGGCGGCCACGAGCAGTACTTC.

The table lists this clonotype with a few counts. This chain joins TRBV7-2 and TRBJ2-7, with TRBD2 identical over 8 bases. This CDR3 is built from 14 residues. V lost 5 bases and J lost 0; bases outside the gene matches: 3. From germline, CDR1 is SGHTA and CDR2 FQGNSA. The CDR3 bases are TGTGCCAGCAGCACCGGGACTAGCTCCTACGAGCAGTACTTC. It encodes CASSTGTSSYEQYF.

This chain joins TRBV6-2 or TRBV6-3 and TRBJ1-1, with D maybe TRBD1 (6 bases). Trimming took off 2 bases at V and 7 bases at J, with 8 bases between the two ends. Germline loops: CDR1 MNHEY, CDR2 SVGEGT. The CDR3 length is 12 residues. The CDR3 sequence is CASSYGGFEAFF. CDR3 sequence (DNA): TGTGCCAGCAGTTACGGGGGCTTTGAAGCTTTCTTT.